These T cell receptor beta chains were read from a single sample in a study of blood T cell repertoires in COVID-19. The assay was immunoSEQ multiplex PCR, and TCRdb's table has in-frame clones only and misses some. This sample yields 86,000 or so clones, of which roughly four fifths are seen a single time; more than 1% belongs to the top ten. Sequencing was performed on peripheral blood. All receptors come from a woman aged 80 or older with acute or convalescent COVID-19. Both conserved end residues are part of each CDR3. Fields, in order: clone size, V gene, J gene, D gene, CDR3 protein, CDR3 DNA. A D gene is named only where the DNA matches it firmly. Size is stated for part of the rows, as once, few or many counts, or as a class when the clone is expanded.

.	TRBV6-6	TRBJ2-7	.	CASSSGQPYEQYF	TGTGCCAGCAGCTCCGGACAGCCCTACGAGCAGTACTTC
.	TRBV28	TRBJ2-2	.	CASSLRGYNTGELFF	TGTGCCAGCAGTTTGCGAGGCTACAACACCGGGGAGCTGTTTTTT
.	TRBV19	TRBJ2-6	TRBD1	CASSLQGASGANVLTF	TGTGCCAGTAGCTTACAGGGGGCTTCCGGGGCCAACGTCCTGACTTTC
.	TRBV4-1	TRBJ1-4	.	CASSQDPGTNEKLFF	TGCGCCAGCAGCCAAGATCCGGGTACTAATGAAAAACTGTTTTTT
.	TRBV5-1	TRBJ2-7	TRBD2	CASSGGLAARSYEQYF	TGCGCCAGCAGCGGGGGACTAGCGGCTAGATCCTACGAGCAGTACTTC
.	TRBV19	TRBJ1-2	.	CASSGIRANYGYTF	TGTGCCAGTAGCGGGATACGGGCTAACTATGGCTACACCTTC
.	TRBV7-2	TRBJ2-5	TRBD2	CASSSESTSGRRETQYF	TGTGCCAGCAGCTCCGAGTCAACTAGCGGGAGAAGGGAGACCCAGTACTTC
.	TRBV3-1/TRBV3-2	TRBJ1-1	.	CASSQTGNTEAFF	TGTGCCAGCAGCCAGACAGGGAACACTGAAGCTTTCTTT
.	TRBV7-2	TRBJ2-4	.	CASSPYRTVPKLTIQYF	TGTGCCAGCAGCCCATATAGGACAGTGCCTAAGTTGACCATTCAGTACTTC
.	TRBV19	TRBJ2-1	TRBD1	CASRDRAGNEQFF	TGTGCCAGCCGGGACAGGGCGGGCAATGAGCAGTTCTTC
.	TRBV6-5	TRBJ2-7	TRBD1	CASSYGTANYEQYF	TGTGCCAGCAGTTACGGGACAGCGAACTACGAGCAGTACTTC
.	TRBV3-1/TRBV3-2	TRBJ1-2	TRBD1	CASSPGTGDYGYTF	TGTGCCAGCAGCCCCGGGACAGGGGATTATGGCTACACCTTC
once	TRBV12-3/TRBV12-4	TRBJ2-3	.	CASSLHGGTQYF	TGTGCCAGCAGTTTACACGGAGGCACGCAGTATTTT
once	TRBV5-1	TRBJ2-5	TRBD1	CASSLGTGGVETQYF	TGCGCCAGCAGCTTGGGGACAGGGGGCGTAGAGACCCAGTACTTC
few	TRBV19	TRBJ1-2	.	CASSTPGQGHNYGYTF	TGTGCCAGTAGTACCCCGGGACAAGGCCATAACTATGGCTACACCTTC
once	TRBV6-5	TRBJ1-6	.	CASSPKIAARSPLHF	TGTGCCAGCAGTCCTAAAATTGCGGCCAGATCACCCCTCCACTTT
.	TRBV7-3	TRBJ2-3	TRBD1	CASSLGTGTDTQYF	TGTGCCAGCAGCTTAGGGACAGGCACAGATACGCAGTATTTT
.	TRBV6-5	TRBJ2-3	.	CASSLTTDTQYF	TGTGCCAGCAGTCTAACCACAGATACGCAGTATTTT
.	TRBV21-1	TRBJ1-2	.	CASSKRQGAGGGYTF	TGTGCCAGCAGCAAACGACAGGGGGCAGGGGGAGGCTACACCTTC
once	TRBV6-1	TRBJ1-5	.	CASSEQTGGSNQPQHF	TGTGCCAGCAGTGAGCAAACCGGGGGATCCAATCAGCCCCAGCATTTT
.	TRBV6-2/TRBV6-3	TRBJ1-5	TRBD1	CASSYGTVSNQPQHF	TGTGCCAGCAGTTACGGGACAGTAAGCAATCAGCCCCAGCATTTT
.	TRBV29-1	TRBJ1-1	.	CSAQGNTEAFF	TGCAGCGCCCAGGGAAACACTGAAGCTTTCTTT
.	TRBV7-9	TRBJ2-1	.	CASSPPQGGGYNEQFF	TGTGCCAGCAGCCCTCCTCAGGGAGGCGGCTACAATGAGCAGTTCTTC
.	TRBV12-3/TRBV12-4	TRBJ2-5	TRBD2	CASTSFGGETQYF	TGTGCCAGCACCTCCTTCGGGGGGGAGACCCAGTACTTC